What follows is one TCR beta chain and its context. The specificity of this receptor is unknown. Within one base of it there is no much larger clone, and no base qualities were kept. From a lookup of the germline V gene, CDR1 and CDR2 are SGDLS and YYNGEE. The germline V and J ends show losses of 0 bases and 2 bases respectively, and no gene match explains 7 bases of the junction. From cysteine to phenylalanine, the CDR3 is 17 amino acids long. Only the CDR3 portion is preserved as DNA: 51 bases, with reading frame beginning at the first base. Explained via the paper, the treatment or condition label denotes: oral pan-JAK inhibitor, 5-10 mg twice daily. From alopecia areata patients, peripheral blood was collected along with lesional scalp punch biopsies. PBMCs were isolated by density centrifugation and stained for CD3, CD4 and CD8, and CD4+ and CD8+ T cells were sorted on a FACSAria. Libraries were made using the immunoSEQ multiplex PCR assay. RNA was extracted from all samples and reverse transcribed into cDNA as template for TCR sequencing. SuperScript III was used to make first-strand cDNA, primed with a 2:1 mix of oligo-dT and random hexamers. A synthetic immune receptor repertoire was used to assess amplification bias, and residual bias was removed computationally. The authors' analysis ran thus. Raw reads were preprocessed to remove errors, and CDR3 was defined according to IMGT conventions as the region from the conserved cysteine to phenylalanine. Clonality was computed by normalizing Shannon entropy by log2 of the number of productive unique TCRs and subtracting the result from 1. CD4 or CD8 identity of scalp clones was inferred by cross-referencing scalp TCRbeta sequences with sorted blood CD4 and CD8 repertoires. In its TCRdb copy, this immuneACCESS table keeps in-frame sequences only and misses some clones. Where compared with another copy, unresolved V genes explain less than half of these, and the others have no known cause. V, J and clone size derive from that table, while D and trimming were established from the DNA sequence. Counted in this sample were over 250,000 clones; about three fifths of them appeared once. Together, the top ten hold around 0.92% of the sample.

This entry comes from a study of CD8+ T cells in alopecia areata (dated by TCRdb to between 2018 and 2020). For context, the study as a whole: The treated patients took part in an open-label pilot trial in which moderate-to-severe alopecia areata was treated with oral tofacitinib at 5 to 10 mg twice daily. Tofacitinib was given for 6 to 18 months, followed by 6 months of follow-up off drug to assess delayed response and recurrence. Disease severity in treated patients was measured with the SALT score, which quantifies the percentage of affected scalp surface area. In both human patients and the C3H/HeJ mouse model, the study applied high-throughput TCRbeta sequencing to look at T cell clonal expansion in alopecia areata. In humans, TCRbeta sequencing was performed on scalp tissue and on sorted CD4+ and CD8+ peripheral blood T cells from healthy controls and from patients with patchy or totalis/universalis alopecia areata. Biopsies were taken from tofacitinib-treated patients at baseline and again at 4 and 24 weeks into treatment, and several of those patients also had a later scalp biopsy. Clonality in the scalp was compared among normal scalp (n=4), patchy alopecia areata scalp (n=8), and alopecia totalis/universalis scalp (n=8). The RNA source kit depended on sample type: the PAXgene miRNA kit for fixed scalp, the miRNeasy kit for PBMCs, and the RNeasy kit for mouse skin. TCRbeta CDR3 regions were amplified by immunoSEQ multiplex PCR using 35 Vbeta forward and 13 Jbeta reverse primers. What the authors observed across the whole study: Because the treated cohort was small and had just a single nonresponder, larger studies are needed to establish links between baseline CD8+ expansion and response. Scalp TCR repertoire analysis is complicated because resident alphabeta T cells in normal human skin are also sequenced, whereas mouse skin is dominated by gammadelta T cells. Tofacitinib significantly decreased scalp clonality and the number of expanded CD8+ clones among the top 100 scalp clones. Higher clonality and more expanded CD8+ clones were observed in lesional scalp than in normal scalp, particularly in alopecia totalis/universalis, a finding suggestive of antigenic drive. Compared with mice, TCR sequences shared between patients were less clear, possibly partly because of HLA diversity across the patient population. Many expanded lesional clones persisted in scalp and blood during tofacitinib treatment, which may partly explain relapse after stopping treatment.

Rearrangement joined TRBV9 to TRBJ2-3, with 9 middle bases fitting TRBD2. The TCR comes from a human donor with alopecia areata. The material was CD4+ T cells sorted from blood, obtained around week 53, from a patient treated with tofacitinib. The bases read TGTGCCAGCAGCGTAGAGCCGGCGGGGGGGGACACAGATACGCAGTATTTT. The translation is CASSVEPAGGDTDTQYF.